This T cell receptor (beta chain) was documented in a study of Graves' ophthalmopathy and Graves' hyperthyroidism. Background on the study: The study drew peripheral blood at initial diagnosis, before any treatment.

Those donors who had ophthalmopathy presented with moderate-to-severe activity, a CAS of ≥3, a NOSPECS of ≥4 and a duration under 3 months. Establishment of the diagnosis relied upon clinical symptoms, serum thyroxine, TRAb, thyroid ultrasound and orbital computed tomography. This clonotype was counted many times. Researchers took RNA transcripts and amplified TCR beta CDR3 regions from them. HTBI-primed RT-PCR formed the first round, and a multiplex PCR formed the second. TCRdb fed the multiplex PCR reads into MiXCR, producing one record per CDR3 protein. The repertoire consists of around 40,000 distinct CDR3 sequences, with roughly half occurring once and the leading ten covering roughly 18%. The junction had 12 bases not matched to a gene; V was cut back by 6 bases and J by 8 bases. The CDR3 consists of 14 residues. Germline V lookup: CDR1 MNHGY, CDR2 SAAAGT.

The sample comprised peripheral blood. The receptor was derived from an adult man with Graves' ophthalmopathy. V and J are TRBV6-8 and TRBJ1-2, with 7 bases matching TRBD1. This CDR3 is CASRPTGLRGGYTF. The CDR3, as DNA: TGTGCCAGCAGACCGACAGGGCTCCGGGGAGGCTACACCTTC.